The T cell receptor beta chain described here comes from a study of blood T cell repertoires in COVID-19. The data were produced by immunoSEQ multiplex PCR, yet TCRdb's version contains in-frame clones alone and is incomplete. This table has fewer than 350,000 clones, around 90% appearing once. The CDR3 has 16 amino acids. V lost 4 bases, J lost 2 bases, and 4 bases stayed unmatched. Germline CDR1 reads MGHDK; CDR2 reads SYGVNS. The sequenced sample was PBMCs or T cells enriched from blood (not recorded which). The chain uses TRBV25-1 and TRBJ2-2; 10 bases line up with TRBD2. The sequence was collected from a woman between 35 and 50 years old who had recovered from COVID-19. In nucleotides, the CDR3 is TGTGCCAGCAGTGGGCGACTAGCGGGTAACACCGGGGAGCTGTTTTTT. Translation: CASSGRLAGNTGELFF.